This record covers a single TCR beta chain. No cognate antigen has been identified for it. Base qualities are missing; no much larger clone stands one base away. TCRbeta CDR3 regions were amplified from genomic DNA by means of the immunoSEQ Assay, a bias-controlled multiplex PCR. In the authors' own workflow: Within the assay, amplification of reference gene primers was used to estimate how many nucleated cells each sample contained. To quantify the absolute abundance of each unique TCRbeta CDR3 rearrangement, sequence reads were collapsed and filtered. For each sample, productive Simpson clonality was calculated as the square root of Simpson's diversity index across productive rearrangements. In its TCRdb copy, this immuneACCESS table keeps in-frame sequences only and misses some clones. Where compared with another copy, unresolved V genes explain less than half of these, and the others have no known cause. Clonal size and the V and J genes are those of that table, whereas D and trimming came from the DNA. This sample comprises roughly 80,000 clones, roughly 90% of them detected only once. The top ten hold less than 2% of the sample.

Germline trimming: 0 bases from V, 7 bases from J; junction bases outside gene matches: 9. Via the germline V gene, CDR1 is SGHTA and CDR2 FQGNSA. Reading from cysteine to phenylalanine, the CDR3 counts 17 amino acids. The entry retains the CDR3 DNA only, 51 bases that are in frame from base 1. Collaborating institutions collected whole blood in K2EDTA tubes following their own protocols. Collaborator samples were shipped for TCRbeta analysis as frozen whole blood, isolated PBMCs, or DNA extracted from either sample type. The data were taken from a study of blood T cell repertoires in COVID-19 (dated by TCRdb to the early 2020s). As for the study more broadly: Samples covering the acute and convalescent phases of COVID-19 were provided by collaborators in the United States, Italy and Spain. Where available, HLA class I and class II types were taken from metadata supplied by the sample provider and were not determined by assay-based typing. A freely available public database, intended as a resource for researchers studying the immune response to SARS-CoV-2, is where the repertoires were released. The samples were drawn from two sources: the first 160 participants of the ongoing ImmuneRACE study, and 950 to 1,500 subjects contributed by 6 global collaborators. The prospective study material was composed of cDNA or gDNA derived from T cells, B-cell-depleted T cells, or PBMCs. Deeply sampled blood TCRbeta repertoires from subjects exposed to, actively infected with, or recovered from COVID-19 were included in the dataset. Sample metadata almost always included a de-identified subject ID, COVID-19 status, age in years and sex.

What the authors observed across the whole study: Clinical and demographic metadata were provided uncurated, with the amount varying by source and participant.

What was sequenced was peripheral blood. The source is a man aged 60-69 years with acute or convalescent COVID-19. The V and J genes are TRBV7-2 and TRBJ2-1; TRBD2 fits 10 bases in the junction. The CDR3 region has the sequence CASSLARLAGVNNEQFF. The sequenced DNA is TGTGCCAGCAGCTTAGCTAGGCTAGCGGGAGTCAATAATGAGCAGTTCTTC.